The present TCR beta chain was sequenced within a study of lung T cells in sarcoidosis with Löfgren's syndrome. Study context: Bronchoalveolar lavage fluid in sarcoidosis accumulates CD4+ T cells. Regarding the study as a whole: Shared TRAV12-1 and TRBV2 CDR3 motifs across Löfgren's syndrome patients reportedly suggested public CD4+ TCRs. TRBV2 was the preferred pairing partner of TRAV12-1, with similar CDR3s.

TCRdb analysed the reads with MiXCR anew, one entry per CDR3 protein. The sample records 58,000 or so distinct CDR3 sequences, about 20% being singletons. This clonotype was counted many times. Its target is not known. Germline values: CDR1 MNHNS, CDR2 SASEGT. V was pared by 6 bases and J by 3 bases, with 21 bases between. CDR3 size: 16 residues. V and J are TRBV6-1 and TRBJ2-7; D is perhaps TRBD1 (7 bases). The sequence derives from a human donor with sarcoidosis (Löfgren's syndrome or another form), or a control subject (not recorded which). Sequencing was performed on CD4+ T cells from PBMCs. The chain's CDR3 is CASSRGIAGGFYEQYF. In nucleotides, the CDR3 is TGTGCCAGCAGCCGTGGGATTGCAGGGGGGTTCTACGAGCAGTACTTC.